The rows below give T cell receptor beta chains drawn from one sample of a study of T-cell reconstitution after alpha-beta-depleted transplantation in children. TCRdb used MiXCR to reprocess the PCR reads, holding one entry per CDR3 protein. The sample holds around 600,000 distinct CDR3 sequences; roughly 17% are singletons and the top ten take 1.1%. The sequencing here drew on PBMCs from the stem cell graft donor, taken from the stem cell graft. Receptors originate from a human donor who donated a stem cell graft to a child with acute myeloid leukemia. CDR3s include the opening cysteine and the closing phenylalanine or tryptophan. The D gene is left open where the match is weak. Rows may omit the clone size; those that give it use once, few, many or a size class.

J gene | clone size | V gene | D gene | CDR3 DNA | CDR3 protein
TRBJ2-3 | many | TRBV20-1 | TRBD1 | TGCAGTGCTACCTCGACAGGGGGACGCGCAGATACGCAGTATTTT | CSATSTGGRADTQYF
TRBJ2-1 | many | TRBV6-4 | - | TGTGCCAGCAGTGACGGGGGGATGGGGGAGCAGTTCTTC | CASSDGGMGEQFF
TRBJ1-2 | many | TRBV6-5 | - | TGTGCCAGCAGTCTCGAGGGAAGGGGCTACACCTTC | CASSLEGRGYTF
TRBJ1-6 | few | TRBV5-6 | - | TGTGCCAGCATCCAAACAGGAATTCTGAATTCACCCCTCCACTTT | CASIQTGILNSPLHF
TRBJ2-3 | many | TRBV15 | - | TGTGCCACCACCCCGAATCCCGGCAGCCCCACAGATACGCAGTATTTT | CATTPNPGSPTDTQYF
TRBJ2-1 | many | TRBV12-3/TRBV12-4 | - | TGTGCCAGCAGTTTAAGTCAGAAAAACAATGAGCAGTTCTTC | CASSLSQKNNEQFF
TRBJ2-2 | many | TRBV20-1 | - | TGCAGTGCTACAGGGAGTGGGGAGCTGTTTTTT | CSATGSGELFF
TRBJ1-2 | many | TRBV29-1 | TRBD1 | TGCAGCACAGGGGACTCCCGGATACCCTTC | CSTGDSRIPF
TRBJ2-1 | many | TRBV20-1 | TRBD2 | TGCAGTGCTAGAGTCTTAGCGGGGGTATACAATGAGCAGTTCTTC | CSARVLAGVYNEQFF
TRBJ2-5 | many | TRBV12-3/TRBV12-4 | - | TGTGCCAGCAGTTCCAGCAGGCTGCAAGAGACCCAGTACTTC | CASSSSRLQETQYF
TRBJ2-3 | many | TRBV7-2 | - | TGTGCCAGCAGCTTCAGCTATACGCAGTATTTT | CASSFSYTQYF
TRBJ2-1 | - | TRBV5-1 | - | TGCGCCAGCAGCTTACAGATAGGCTATGAGCAGTTCTTC | CASSLQIGYEQFF
TRBJ1-2 | few | TRBV15 | TRBD1 | TGTGCCACCAGGGGGACAGCATATGGCTACACCTTC | CATRGTAYGYTF
TRBJ2-1 | - | TRBV5-1 | - | TGCGCCGGAGGGCGGGGCGACCTTGACAATGAGCAGTTCTTC | CAGGRGDLDNEQFF
TRBJ1-5 | few | TRBV12-3/TRBV12-4 | - | TGTGCCAGCAGTTTAGCAGACGGCGCTAGCAATCAGCCCCAGCATTTT | CASSLADGASNQPQHF
TRBJ2-2 | - | TRBV19 | TRBD1 | TGTGCCAGTATCAGCGTCCCGGGACAGGGTCTCGCGAACACCGGGGAGCTGTTTTTT | CASISVPGQGLANTGELFF
TRBJ2-5 | - | TRBV12-3/TRBV12-4 | - | TGTGCCAGCATCTTGGGCCCGCTCTCCGAGACCCAGTACTTC | CASILGPLSETQYF
TRBJ1-2 | many | TRBV20-1 | TRBD1 | TGCAGTGCGGGGGGACAGGGAAGGACCCTTAACTATGGCTACACCTTC | CSAGGQGRTLNYGYTF
TRBJ2-1 | many | TRBV20-1 | - | TGCAGTGCTAGAGATATGGACGGGTACAATGAGCAGTTCTTC | CSARDMDGYNEQFF
TRBJ1-2 | many | TRBV29-1 | TRBD1 | TGCAGCGTTTATCACAGGGGGCAAAGTGGGGGCTACACCTTC | CSVYHRGQSGGYTF
TRBJ2-7 | many | TRBV25-1 | TRBD2 | TGTGCCAGCAGGGAGAGCGGGGAGTACGAGCAGTACTTC | CASRESGEYEQYF
TRBJ2-1 | many | TRBV5-1 | - | TGCGCCAGCAGCGACGCCGGGACAGAGCAGTTCTTC | CASSDAGTEQFF
TRBJ2-3 | many | TRBV7-2 | - | TGTGCCAGCAGCTTAGGGGGTGTGGGAGATACGCAGTATTTT | CASSLGGVGDTQYF
TRBJ1-2 | few | TRBV20-1 | - | TGCAGTGCTAGAGATCTCCGCGAGATTGTACGGGCAGTCTATGGCTACACCTTC | CSARDLREIVRAVYGYTF
TRBJ1-5 | few | TRBV12-3/TRBV12-4 | TRBD1 | TGTGCCAGCAGTTTATCTGAGGGGGCAAATCAGCCCCAGCATTTT | CASSLSEGANQPQHF
TRBJ2-7 | few | TRBV4-3 | - | TGCGCCAGCAGCCAATTCCAGGGGAACGAGCAGTACTTC | CASSQFQGNEQYF
TRBJ1-4 | many | TRBV20-1 | TRBD1 | TGCAGTGCGCACGACAGGGCAACTAATGAAAAACTGTTTTTT | CSAHDRATNEKLFF
TRBJ2-4 | many | TRBV30 | TRBD1 | TGTGCCTGGACCGGACAGGGGGGTTCTCTTGACATTCAGTACTTC | CAWTGQGGSLDIQYF
TRBJ2-3 | many | TRBV29-1 | - | TGCAGCGCGTCAAGGGCGGGGACAGATACGCAGTATTTT | CSASRAGTDTQYF
TRBJ1-5 | few | TRBV6-1 | - | TGTGCCAGCAGAGGGGACGGGGACAATCAGCCCCAGCATTTT | CASRGDGDNQPQHF
TRBJ1-1 | many | TRBV12-3/TRBV12-4 | - | TGTGCCAGCAGCTCCAGGGTCACTGAAGCTTTCTTT | CASSSRVTEAFF
TRBJ2-1 | many | TRBV7-7 | TRBD2 | TGTGCCAGCAGTCCCCTCGGGACTAGCGGGGTCGAGCAGTTCTTC | CASSPLGTSGVEQFF
TRBJ2-5 | few | TRBV5-4 | - | TGTGCCAGCCGCCGGGCCCCCCAAGAGACCCAGTACTTC | CASRRAPQETQYF
TRBJ1-4 | many | TRBV5-5 | - | TGTGCCAGCACCTCTGTACTTGCAACTAATGAAAAACTGTTTTTT | CASTSVLATNEKLFF
TRBJ2-5 | many | TRBV20-1 | - | TGCAGTGCTAGCCTAACGGAGACCCAGTACTTC | CSASLTETQYF
TRBJ2-3 | many | TRBV20-1 | - | TGCAGTGCTAGAGTTGGGGTCCGCACAGATACGCAGTATTTT | CSARVGVRTDTQYF
TRBJ2-2 | - | TRBV29-1 | - | TGCAGCGTTGAAGGGGGGGGGGGGACAGCATACACCGGGGAGCTGTTTTTT | CSVEGGGGTAYTGELFF
TRBJ1-1 | many | TRBV20-1 | - | TGCAGTGCCGATCCCCGGGGGGGCCAATGGAACACTGAAGCTTTCTTT | CSADPRGGQWNTEAFF
TRBJ2-3 | few | TRBV13 | TRBD2 | TGTGCCAGCAGCTTAGGGTCAGGGCGGGAGCGAGTTACGCAGTATTTT | CASSLGSGRERVTQYF
TRBJ2-2 | few | TRBV12-3/TRBV12-4 | TRBD1 | TGTGCCAGCAGTCCCGGACAGGGGTCCTTCCCCGGGGAGCTGTTTTTT | CASSPGQGSFPGELFF
TRBJ1-1 | - | TRBV24-1 | - | TGTGCCACCAGTGACCAAGCATCGGCTGAAGCTTTCTTT | CATSDQASAEAFF
TRBJ2-4 | - | TRBV4-3 | - | TGCGCCAGCAGCCAAGAAACAGGGAAGGGACAGTACTTC | CASSQETGKGQYF
TRBJ1-6 | many | TRBV11-1 | - | TGTGCCAGCAGCTTAGGCTTTGGGGCCAGGACCTATAATTCACCCCTCCACTTT | CASSLGFGARTYNSPLHF
TRBJ2-2 | few | TRBV12-3/TRBV12-4 | - | TGTGCCAGCAGCTCAAGACCCAAGAACACCGGGGAGCTGTTTTTT | CASSSRPKNTGELFF
TRBJ1-5 | - | TRBV12-3/TRBV12-4 | - | TGTGCCAGCAGTTTAGCCCACCCGGGGTCCGGGGAGGGCAATCAGCCCCAGCATTTT | CASSLAHPGSGEGNQPQHF
TRBJ2-1 | many | TRBV29-1 | TRBD2 | TGCAGCGTTGACCTAGCGGAGTCCTACAATGAGCAGTTCTTC | CSVDLAESYNEQFF
TRBJ1-5 | few | TRBV20-1 | - | TGCAGTGCTATTATAAGCATTGTGGGAAGCAATCAGCCCCAGCATTTT | CSAIISIVGSNQPQHF
TRBJ1-2 | few | TRBV7-2 | - | TGTGCCAGCAGCTTACCCGGCAGCGGGCTTGTGTATGGCTACACCTTC | CASSLPGSGLVYGYTF
TRBJ2-5 | many | TRBV27 | - | TGTGCCAGCAGAGAGTTGGGGTTACAAGAGACCCAGTACTTC | CASRELGLQETQYF